Given below is one T cell receptor (beta chain) in context. What it recognizes is unknown. These data originate in a study of cytomegalovirus exposure and HLA in healthy donors. The PCR ran on 60 Vbeta and 13 Jbeta primers. Only in-frame clones appear in the TCRdb table, and some are missing; sequencing was by immunoSEQ multiplex PCR. This sample has around 160,000 clones; 60% to 80% occur once, and the top ten carry roughly 8.2%. General observations from the study: A later analysis found most CMV-associated TCR beta chains apparently HLA-restricted.

Healthy bone marrow donors made up the donor group. In germline, CDR1 is MDHEN, CDR2 SYDVKM. The V and J ends lost 7 bases and 8 bases respectively, with 21 bases between them. The CDR3 has 15 amino acids. J is TRBJ2-1 and V is TRBV28; weak D call: TRBD1 (5 bases). The source of this sequence is a woman aged 40 to 50 in good health and CMV-seropositive. Sequences were obtained from PBMCs. The CDR3 bases are TGTGCCAGCACCCTTCAGGGCCTAGTCCCCGATGAGCAGTTCTTC. It translates to CASTLQGLVPDEQFF.